The 26 T cell receptor beta chains below all came from one sample that was sequenced in a study of graft-versus-host responses after intestinal transplantation. These receptors' targets are unknown. Sequenced by immunoSEQ multiplex PCR; TCRdb stores in-frame clones only, minus some. The sample consists of about 35,000 clones, 93% of them appearing once. The sample in question was unstimulated CD8+ T cells sorted from spleen or lymph node cells, obtained before transplant. These receptors all stem from a human donor who was the organ donor for an intestinal transplant.

The rearrangement joins TRBV4-3 to TRBJ2-1, with D tentatively TRBD2 (5 bases). CDR3 length: 16 residues. CDR1 and CDR2 from the germline V gene are LGHNA and YSLEER. Trimming stripped 6 bases from V and 7 bases from J, with 22 bases between. The CDR3 here is CASRPGSGPRRNEQFF. The DNA for the CDR3 is TGCGCCAGCAGGCCCGGTTCAGGCCCCCGGAGGAATGAGCAGTTCTTC.

This chain joins TRBV28 and TRBJ1-2; D may be TRBD1 (5 bases). Germline CDR1 and CDR2: MDHEN and SYDVKM. V lost 7 bases to trimming and J lost 5 bases, with 23 bases between them. This CDR3 is 16 amino acids long. The CDR3 region has the DNA TGTGCCAGCAACCGGGGGAGTTTGGTTTTTTTTTATGGCTACACCTTC. Translated, it gives CASNRGSLVFFYGYTF.

The chain carries TRBV6-4 and TRBJ1-1; 9 nucleotides align to TRBD1. CDR1 MRHNA and CDR2 SNTAGT come from the germline V gene. The CDR3 extends over 17 amino acids. Losses at the gene ends were 8 bases for V and 1 base for J; bases not matched to a gene: 14. CDR3 region: CASGPKQGAVKNTEAFF. For the CDR3, the DNA is TGTGCCAGCGGCCCAAAACAGGGGGCGGTTAAGAACACTGAAGCTTTCTTT.

This clone turned up a few times. V and J are TRBV5-8 and TRBJ1-5; D might be TRBD1 (6 bases). Trimming left V 0 bases short and J 0 bases short, with 10 bases between. This CDR3 region has 16 residues. Germline-derived CDR1 and CDR2 are SGHTS and YDEGEE. The CDR3 nucleotides are TGTGCCAGCAGCTTGGCCGGACAGCATAGCAATCAGCCCCAGCATTTT. This gives the protein CASSLAGQHSNQPQHF.

The chain links TRBV12-5 to TRBJ2-3; D perhaps matches TRBD1 (6 bases). Trimming cost V 0 bases and J 1 base, with 11 bases left between them. The germline V gene has CDR1 LGHNT and CDR2 FRNRAP. This CDR3 contains 16 residues. CDR3 coding DNA: TGTGCTAGTGGTTTGGTAAAGGGACACCGCACAGATACGCAGTATTTT. Its translation is CASGLVKGHRTDTQYF.

The DNA for the CDR3 is TGTGCCAGCAGTTACGCAGCGGGTGAGACAGATACGCAGTATTTT. This gives the protein CASSYAAGETDTQYF. The rearrangement joins TRBV6-5 to TRBJ2-3; maybe TRBD2 (6 bases). The CDR3 has 15 residues. Trimming removed 2 bases at V and 3 bases at J, with 12 bases between. In germline, CDR1 is MNHEY, CDR2 SVGAGI.

This chain connects TRBV9 to TRBJ2-1; 7 nucleotides agree with TRBD1. CDR1 is SGDLS and CDR2 is YYNGEE in the germline V gene. The ends lost 0 bases at V and 3 bases at J; junction bases unmatched: 6. This CDR3 is 16 amino acids long. The CDR3 loop is CASSVATTGVYNEQFF. CDR3 bases: TGTGCCAGCAGCGTAGCTACCACAGGGGTCTACAATGAGCAGTTCTTC.

The chain is built from TRBV10-3 and TRBJ2-3; D uncertain. The CDR3 length is 14 residues. V lost 3 bases to trimming and J lost 0 bases, with 7 bases between them. Germline CDR1 is ENHRY and CDR2 is SYGVKD. The CDR3 loop reads CAISDRASTDTQYF. CDR3 nucleotides: TGTGCCATCAGTGACCGGGCTAGCACAGATACGCAGTATTTT.

The chain is built from TRBV19 and TRBJ2-1; 11 positions match TRBD2. J was trimmed by 6 bases and V by 5 bases; bases with no gene match: 18. This CDR3 has 19 amino acids. The V gene's germline CDR1 is LNHDA and CDR2 SQIVND (reference sequence). Here the CDR3 reads CASSPRSPPGLAEFNEQFF. The CDR3 DNA follows: TGTGCCAGTAGTCCCCGATCACCGCCGGGACTAGCGGAGTTCAATGAGCAGTTCTTC.

This chain uses TRBV7-2 with TRBJ1-2; D remains unclear. The CDR3 loop spans 14 amino acids. CDR1 SGHTA and CDR2 FQGNSA come from the germline V gene. Trimming pared 0 bases from V and 4 bases from J, leaving 9 bases between. The CDR3 protein is CASSLAATSYGYTF. The CDR3 bases are TGTGCCAGCAGCTTAGCAGCGACGAGCTATGGCTACACCTTC.

V gene TRBV13 combines with J gene TRBJ2-5; the D gene is possibly TRBD2 (6 bases). Trimming removed 5 bases at V and 5 bases at J, with 9 bases between. The CDR3 extends over 12 amino acids. Germline V gives CDR1 PRHDT, CDR2 FYEKMQ (reference sequence). DNA of the CDR3: TGTGCCAGCAGCGAGGAGGGGGAGACCCAGTACTTC. It encodes CASSEEGETQYF. Based on the CDR3 plus reference TRBV13 and TRBJ2-5, the full variable domain is AAGVIQSPRHLIKEKRETATLKCYPIPRHDTVYWYQQGPGQDPQFLISFYEKMQSDKGSIPDRFSAQQFSDYHSELNMSSLELGDSALYFCASSEEGETQYFGPGTRLLVL.

This chain connects TRBV7-9 to TRBJ1-2; D is ambiguous. V was pared by 5 bases and J by 3 bases, with 10 bases between. The CDR3 runs to 13 residues. The germline V gene encodes CDR1 SEHNR and CDR2 FQNEAQ (reference sequence). The CDR3 loop reads CASSPGDYYGYTF. The CDR3 nucleotides are TGTGCCAGCAGCCCAGGAGATTACTATGGCTACACCTTC.

This chain connects TRBV19 to TRBJ2-7, with D maybe TRBD2 (5 bases). Deletions cut 2 bases from V and 1 base from J, with 18 bases between. The CDR3 is made up of 17 amino acids. Germline CDR1 reads LNHDA; CDR2 reads SQIVND (reference sequence). CDR3 protein: CASSIRGPDSGSYEQYF. The CDR3 coding sequence is TGTGCCAGTAGTATAAGAGGGCCGGACTCCGGTTCCTACGAGCAGTACTTC.

This chain joins TRBV28 and TRBJ2-1, with unresolved D. V gave up 5 bases and J gave up 3 bases, with 5 bases separating them. CDR3 length: 12 residues. CDR1 is MDHEN, CDR2 SYDVKM, per germline. Here the CDR3 reads CASSPDYNEQFF. In DNA, the CDR3 is TGTGCCAGCAGTCCAGACTACAATGAGCAGTTCTTC.

The V gene is TRBV19, the J gene TRBJ2-2; 7 bases are shared with TRBD1. The CDR3 has 18 residues. CDR1 and CDR2 (germline): LNHDA, SQIVND (reference sequence). V lost 2 bases and J lost 3; bases outside the gene matches: 12. CDR3 DNA: TGTGCCAGTAGTATATACCGATTCTGGGACAGTGACACCGGGGAGCTGTTTTTT. It encodes CASSIYRFWDSDTGELFF. The complete variable domain, with remaining parts taken from reference TRBV19 and TRBJ2-2, reads DGGITQSPKYLFRKEGQNVTLSCEQNLNHDAMYWYRQDPGQGLRLIYYSQIVNDFQKGDIAEGYSVSREKKESFPLTVTSAQKNPTAFYLCASSIYRFWDSDTGELFFGEGSRLTVL.

The rearrangement uses TRBV28 and TRBJ1-5; D is unresolved. CDR1 and CDR2 from the germline V gene are MDHEN and SYDVKM. V was clipped by 4 bases and J by 4 bases, with 8 bases between them. The length of the CDR3 is 13 residues. In DNA, the CDR3 is TGTGCCAGCAGTTCCTATGGGAATCAGCCCCAGCATTTT. It encodes CASSSYGNQPQHF.

This clone was found once. This chain links TRBV4-3 with TRBJ2-7, with D perhaps TRBD1 (5 bases). V lost 4 bases and J 5 bases, leaving 12 bases between the germline ends. The CDR3 is 13 residues long. Germline loops: CDR1 LGHNA, CDR2 YSLEER. CDR3 region: CASSPRAVDEQYF. Here the CDR3 DNA reads TGCGCCAGCAGCCCCAGGGCAGTAGACGAGCAGTACTTC.

This clone has just one count. Other DNA sequences in this specimen translate into the identical CDR3. This chain uses TRBV27 with TRBJ2-7, with unresolved D. CDR1 MNHEY and CDR2 SMNVEV come from the germline V gene (reference sequence). Trimming removed 2 bases from V and 4 bases from J, with 3 bases in between. The CDR3 extends over 11 amino acids. The CDR3 DNA is TGTGCCAGCAGTTTAGGGTACGAGCAGTACTTC. Residues: CASSLGYEQYF.

This rearrangement joins TRBV4-3 to TRBJ1-1, with D uncertain. The length of the CDR3 is 15 residues. Germline assignment: CDR1 LGHNA and CDR2 YSLEER. Trimming stripped 2 bases from V and 0 bases from J, with 10 bases between. The CDR3 reads CASSQSRNLNTEAFF. The CDR3 DNA follows: TGCGCCAGCAGCCAAAGTCGCAATTTGAACACTGAAGCTTTCTTT.

The chain recombines TRBV9 with TRBJ2-2, with 7 nucleotides matching TRBD2. The CDR3 is 15 amino acids. Per germline, CDR1 SGDLS and CDR2 YYNGEE. Trimming at V came to 0 bases and at J to 7 bases, leaving 6 bases not matched to a gene. This CDR3 is CASSVGGGSGGELFF. The CDR3, as DNA: TGTGCCAGCAGCGTAGGGGGAGGGAGTGGCGGGGAGCTGTTTTTT.

This clone was detected only a few times. This rearrangement joins TRBV6-4 to TRBJ1-1, with D hard to call. V lost 3 bases and J 5 bases, leaving 13 bases between the germline ends. The CDR3 totals 14 residues. Germline V gene sequence: CDR1 MRHNA, CDR2 SNTAGT. CDR3 nucleotides: TGTGCCAGCAGTGAGGTCTTTGGGCGAACTGAAGCTTTCTTT. Its protein is CASSEVFGRTEAFF.

J is TRBJ2-7 and V is TRBV2; D tentatively reads TRBD1 or TRBD2 (5 bases each). Germline values: CDR1 SNHLY, CDR2 FYNNEI. V was clipped by 2 bases and J by 3 bases, with 17 bases between them. This CDR3 has 16 amino acids. CDR3 in DNA: TGTGCCAGCAGTGAAAAACTGGGAGACAGAGACTACGAGCAGTACTTC. As protein: CASSEKLGDRDYEQYF.

This chain links TRBV6-6 with TRBJ1-1; the D gene is possibly TRBD1 (6 bases). V was trimmed by 0 bases and J by 1 base, leaving 6 bases between them. Germline CDR1 MNHNY, CDR2 SVGAGI (reference sequence). The CDR3 runs to 14 residues. DNA for the CDR3: TGTGCCAGCAGTTACTCAGGGGGGAACACTGAAGCTTTCTTT. This sequence encodes CASSYSGGNTEAFF.

The genes are TRBV9 and TRBJ1-5; the D is unclear. The V gene's germline CDR1 is SGDLS and CDR2 YYNGEE. The CDR3 loop spans 13 amino acids. Trimming cost V 0 bases and J 9 bases, with 10 bases left between them. In DNA form, the CDR3 reads TGTGCCAGCAGCGTAGCGTCGGGTGCGCCCCAGCATTTT. It codes for CASSVASGAPQHF.

The gene calls are TRBV4-1 and TRBJ1-5, with D possibly TRBD1 on 5 matching bases. Per the germline V gene, CDR1 is MGHRA and CDR2 is YSYEKL. V was shortened by 11 bases and J by 2 bases, with 22 bases between the two germline ends. The CDR3 has 16 amino acids. The CDR3: CAPGGAPTWGNQPQHF. Written as DNA, the CDR3 is TGCGCCCCCGGGGGTGCGCCCACATGGGGCAATCAGCCCCAGCATTTT.

The chain combines TRBV29-1 with TRBJ2-1, with D perhaps being TRBD1 or TRBD2 (5 bases each). The V end lost 0 bases, the J end lost 6 bases, and 9 bases lay between the germline ends. CDR3 length equals 13 residues. Germline CDR1 is SQVTM and CDR2 is ANQGSEA. The CDR3 DNA follows: TGCAGCGTTGAAGATTCTGGGGGCAATGAGCAGTTCTTC. Its translation: CSVEDSGGNEQFF.